Shown below are 16 T cell receptor beta chains from a single sample sequenced in a study of T-cell memory formation after mild COVID-19 (dated by TCRdb to about 2021). The library was produced with 5' RACE. Reads for this sample came from an Illumina NovaSeq 6000. The public reads were run again by TCRdb, first through fastp at Q25 and then through MiXCR, and only productive beta chains were kept. Every entry covers one CDR3 protein and lists the most common genes and DNA from its rows. Here the sample has more than 10,000 distinct CDR3 sequences; under 20% occur a single time. Less than 75% of the sample lies in the top ten. The sample was PBMCs or a T cell subset sorted from them (not recorded which). The receptors were gathered from a man aged 18-30 years who had mild COVID-19 (a few samples of this study predate the infection). The sample titles of this study are shuffled in the database, so cell type and time point are left out; the donor was told from shared clones.

This clonotype was picked up many times. The rearrangement links TRBV27 to TRBJ1-4, with a possible D match to TRBD1 (5 bases). The CDR3 runs 16 residues. The germline V gene encodes CDR1 MNHEY and CDR2 SMNVEV (reference sequence). Trimming took off 5 bases at V and 4 bases at J, with 17 bases between the two ends. CDR3 nucleotide sequence: TGTGCCAGCAGTCCCTGGGGCCCTCTTGGTAATGAAAAACTGTTTTTT. Translation: CASSPWGPLGNEKLFF.

The table lists this clonotype with a few counts. V gene TRBV6-2 or TRBV6-3 combines with J gene TRBJ2-7; TRBD1 matches 10 bases. Germline trimming cut 5 bases from V and 0 bases from J; bases unmatched to any gene: 1. There are 14 residues in the CDR3. CDR1 and CDR2 (germline): MNHEY, SVGEGT. For the CDR3, the DNA is TGTGCCAGCAGTCGGACAGGGGGCTCCTACGAGCAGTACGTC. It encodes CASSRTGGSYEQYV.

At least ten counts were recorded for this clonotype. V gene TRBV9 combines with J gene TRBJ2-7, with D unresolved. V lost 3 bases and J lost 5, with 24 bases in between. Germline V lookup: CDR1 SGDLS, CDR2 YYNGEE. The CDR3 sequence is 17 residues long. The CDR3 here is CASSESSLETLSNEQYV. CDR3 nucleotide sequence: TGTGCCAGCAGCGAAAGTTCTCTGGAGACCCTGAGTAACGAGCAGTACGTC.

This clonotype has ten or more counts. The rearrangement links TRBV29-1 to TRBJ1-1; 10 nucleotides agree with TRBD1. Germline trimming cut 6 bases from V and 5 bases from J; bases unmatched to any gene: 12. Per germline, CDR1 SQVTM and CDR2 ANQGSEA. The CDR3 is 15 residues long. The CDR3 sequence is CSVDEWTGGYTEAFF. CDR3 coding DNA: TGCAGCGTCGACGAGTGGACAGGGGGTTATACTGAAGCTTTCTTT.

This clonotype was recorded many times. This chain uses TRBV6-5 with TRBJ2-5; 11 nucleotides line up with TRBD1. Germline CDR1 and CDR2: MNHEY and SVGAGI. J lost 4 bases, V lost 7 bases, and 5 bases had no gene match. This CDR3 region has 14 residues. The CDR3 protein is CASTTGTGGETQYF. For the CDR3, the DNA is TGTGCCAGCACAACCGGGACAGGGGGAGAGACCCAGTACTTC.

This rearrangement joins TRBV10-3 to TRBJ2-7; D tentatively fits TRBD1 or TRBD2 (5 bases each). Trimming stripped 4 bases from V and 2 bases from J, with 12 bases between. CDR3 length: 14 amino acids. Germline assignment: CDR1 ENHRY and CDR2 SYGVKD. CDR3 in amino acids: CAISVAGAAYEQYV. The CDR3 DNA reads TGTGCCATCAGTGTTGCCGGGGCAGCCTACGAGCAGTACGTC.

The table lists this clonotype with a few counts. The CDR3 DNA follows: TGTGCCAGCAGTACACCGGGACTAGTTTACACTGAAGCTTTCTTT. Protein sequence: CASSTPGLVYTEAFF. The chain couples TRBV27 to TRBJ1-1; TRBD1 is a possible D gene (5 bases). The CDR3 extends over 15 amino acids. Germline-derived CDR1 and CDR2 are MNHEY and SMNVEV (reference sequence). V lost 5 bases and J 3 bases, leaving 16 bases between the germline ends.

In this sample, this clonotype turned up a few times. J is TRBJ2-3 and V is TRBV7-6; 9 bases are shared with TRBD1. The V gene end was trimmed by 5 bases and the J gene end by 4 bases; junction bases not matched to a gene: 7. This CDR3 contains 15 residues. Per the germline V gene, CDR1 is SGHVS and CDR2 is FNYEAQ. The CDR3 region has the DNA TGTGCCAGCAGCCCGGGACAGGGAGGGTCAGATACGCAGTATTTT. It translates to CASSPGQGGSDTQYF. The whole variable domain, filled in from reference TRBV7-6 and TRBJ2-3, reads GAGVSQSPRYKVTKRGQDVALRCDPISGHVSLYWYRQALGQGPEFLTYFNYEAQQDKSGLPNDRFSAERPEGSISTLTIQRTEQRDSAMYRCASSPGQGGSDTQYFGPGTRLTVL.

This clonotype came up many times. V and J are TRBV4-1 and TRBJ2-3; D is unclear. V was trimmed by 0 bases and J by 2 bases, leaving 12 bases between them. The germline CDR1 and CDR2 sequences are MGHRA and YSYEKL. CDR3 length: 16 residues. CDR3 in amino acids: CASSQEVGFDTDTQYF. The CDR3 DNA sequence: TGCGCCAGCAGCCAAGAAGTAGGGTTCGACACAGATACGCAGTATTTT.

J is TRBJ2-7 and V is TRBV7-9; 7 nucleotides line up with TRBD1. The CDR3 runs 16 residues. From germline, CDR1 is SEHNR and CDR2 FQNEAQ (reference sequence). J was trimmed by 3 bases and V by 5 bases; bases with no gene match: 13. The CDR3 sequence is CASSTGQVLSFYEQYF. Here the CDR3 DNA reads TGTGCCAGCAGCACTGGACAGGTTCTTTCATTCTACGAGCAGTACTTC.

This clonotype occurred a few times. V is TRBV6-2 or TRBV6-3 and J is TRBJ1-5; D is unresolved. CDR1 and CDR2 (germline): MNHEY, SVGEGT. V lost 11 bases and J lost 3, with 14 bases in between. The CDR3 consists of 13 residues. The CDR3 sequence: CASVGRNNQPQHF. The CDR3 bases are TGTGCCTCGGTCGGGAGGAACAATCAGCCCCAGCATTTT.

At least ten counts were recorded for this clonotype. This chain connects TRBV23-1 to TRBJ2-5; the match to TRBD1 covers 8 bases. TRBV23-1 belongs to the ORF category, with a function that is uncertain. V shed 9 bases, J shed 7 bases, and the junction held 13 bases outside the gene matches. CDR3 length equals 14 residues. In nucleotides, the CDR3 is TGCGCCAGTACCGGGACAGGACTTCTCCGGACCCAGTACTTC. Translation: CASTGTGLLRTQYF.

The chain is built from TRBV7-2 and TRBJ1-1; D is unclear. Between the trimmed V and J ends, which lost 2 bases and 11 bases, there was a span of 9 bases. Germline CDR1 is SGHTA and CDR2 is FQGNSA. The CDR3 spans 11 residues. Here the CDR3 reads CASSLPPGAFF. The CDR3 DNA reads TGTGCCAGCAGCTTACCCCCAGGCGCTTTCTTT.

The chain couples TRBV5-6 to TRBJ2-1; no definite D call. Germline V gene sequence: CDR1 SGHDT, CDR2 YYEEEE. The CDR3 is 11 residues long. V gave up 2 bases and J gave up 4 bases, with 1 base separating them. CDR3 coding DNA: TGTGCCAGCAGCTTATACAATGAGCAGTTCTTC. This translates into CASSLYNEQFF.

This sequence joins TRBV19 and TRBJ2-2; D might be TRBD2 (5 bases). Germline V gives CDR1 LNHDA, CDR2 SQIVND (reference sequence). Trimming took 6 bases from V and 5 from J, leaving 16 bases between them. CDR3 length equals 15 residues. The CDR3 region is CASRDFGWETGELFF. DNA for the CDR3: TGTGCCAGTAGGGACTTCGGCTGGGAGACCGGGGAGCTGTTTTTT.

This clonotype has just one count. The chain couples TRBV20-1 to TRBJ2-1; weak D call: TRBD2 (6 bases). CDR3 length: 13 residues. The V and J ends lost 3 bases and 3 bases respectively, with 9 bases between them. Germline values: CDR1 DFQATT, CDR2 SNEGSKA (reference sequence). Written as DNA, the CDR3 is TGCAGTGCTAGCGGGGGTGTCTACAATGAGCAGTTCTTC. Translated, it gives CSASGGVYNEQFF.